This is a list of T cell receptor beta chains from one sample in a study of shared clonotypes between healthy human individuals. The repertoire was sequenced with immunoSEQ multiplex PCR; TCRdb's copy has only in-frame clones and lacks some. The sample shows millions of clones, just under 95% of them seen only once. Input material: naive CD8+ T cells sorted from blood. All receptors derive from a young man in good health. CDR3s include the opening cysteine and the closing phenylalanine or tryptophan. A D gene is named only where the DNA matches it firmly. Not all rows give a size; the values are once, few, many and, for expanded clones, a class.

V	D	size	J	DNA	CDR3
TRBV19	-	-	TRBJ2-5	TGTGCCAGTAGTCCGAGTGGGCTAGTAGGAGAGACCCAGTACTTC	CASSPSGLVGETQYF
TRBV4-1	TRBD2	once	TRBJ2-3	TGCGCCAGCAGCCAAGATCACCAGCGGGGGCTCCCCCTCACAGATACGCAGTATTTT	CASSQDHQRGLPLTDTQYF
TRBV5-4	-	once	TRBJ1-5	TGTGCCAGCAGCTTGAATGCAGATAATCAGCCCCAGCATTTT	CASSLNADNQPQHF
TRBV7-9	-	-	TRBJ1-5	TGTGCCAGCAGCTTATCCTGGGAGAGCAATCAGCCCCAGCATTTT	CASSLSWESNQPQHF
TRBV28	-	few	TRBJ1-2	TGTGCCAGCTTCGACGGGGGCGCAAAAGGAACCTATGGCTACACCTTC	CASFDGGAKGTYGYTF
TRBV9	-	-	TRBJ1-1	TGTGCCAGCAGCGTAGTGGACGGCTACAACACTGAAGCTTTCTTT	CASSVVDGYNTEAFF
TRBV4-3	TRBD1	-	TRBJ2-7	TGCGCCAGCAGCCAAGATTGGGGGACAGGGGTAGAGCAGTACTTC	CASSQDWGTGVEQYF
TRBV6-5	-	-	TRBJ2-7	TGTGCCAGCAGTTACGACAGGTCCGAGGACGAGCAGTACTTC	CASSYDRSEDEQYF
TRBV4-3	-	once	TRBJ2-7	TGCGCCAGCAGCCAAGGAGGGATAGCCTACGAGCAGTACTTC	CASSQGGIAYEQYF
TRBV13	-	-	TRBJ1-1	TGTGCCAGCAGCTTAGGTATCACTGAAGCTTTCTTT	CASSLGITEAFF
TRBV11-2	TRBD1	-	TRBJ2-7	TGTGCCAGCAGTCTCCGGACAGGGGGCTACGAGCAGTACTTC	CASSLRTGGYEQYF
TRBV6-6	TRBD1	-	TRBJ2-7	TGTGCCAGCAGATCGACCCGGGACAGTCTTTCCTACGAGCAGTACTTC	CASRSTRDSLSYEQYF
TRBV27	-	-	TRBJ2-7	TGTGCCAGCAGTTTCAGGACAGACTACGAGCAGTACTTC	CASSFRTDYEQYF
TRBV9	TRBD2	-	TRBJ2-2	TGTGCCAGCAGCTCAAAAACTAGCGAGAACACCGGGGAGCTGTTTTTT	CASSSKTSENTGELFF
TRBV9	-	-	TRBJ2-2	TGTGCCAGCAGCGTAGATGTTAGGGGAAGCGAGAACACCGGGGAGCTGTTTTTT	CASSVDVRGSENTGELFF
TRBV25-1	-	-	TRBJ2-5	TGTGCCAGCACCCTTGGGCAGCCCACCCCCCAAGAGACCCAGTACTTC	CASTLGQPTPQETQYF
TRBV5-4	-	-	TRBJ2-5	TGTGCCAGCAGCTTGGTAACAGAAGAGACCCAGTACTTC	CASSLVTEETQYF
TRBV5-4	TRBD1	-	TRBJ2-7	TGTGCCAGCAGCCCCCGGGACAGCTACTCCTACGAGCAGTACTTC	CASSPRDSYSYEQYF